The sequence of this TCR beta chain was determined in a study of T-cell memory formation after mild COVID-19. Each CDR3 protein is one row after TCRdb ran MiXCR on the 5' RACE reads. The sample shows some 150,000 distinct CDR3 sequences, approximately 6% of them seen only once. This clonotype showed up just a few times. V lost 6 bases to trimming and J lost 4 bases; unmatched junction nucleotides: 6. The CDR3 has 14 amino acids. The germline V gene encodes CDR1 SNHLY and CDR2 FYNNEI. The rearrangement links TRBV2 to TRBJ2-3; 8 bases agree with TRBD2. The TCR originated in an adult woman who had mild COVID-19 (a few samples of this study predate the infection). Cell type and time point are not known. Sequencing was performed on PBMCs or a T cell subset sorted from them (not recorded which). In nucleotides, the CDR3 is TGTGCCAGCAGACCCCGGGAGGGGGCAGATACGCAGTATTTT. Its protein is CASRPREGADTQYF.